Following are 27 T cell receptor beta chains from one sample sequenced in a study of CD8 T cells in ankylosing spondylitis. TCRdb itself ran the 5' RACE reads through MiXCR, one entry per CDR3 protein. The top ten clones hold roughly a fifth of a sample with approximately 220,000 distinct CDR3 sequences, roughly 10% of them seen once. What was sequenced was blood, either unsorted or a sorted T cell fraction (not recorded which). These receptors were collected from a male donor with ankylosing spondylitis or in good health (not recorded which).

Ten or more counts support this clonotype. The V gene is TRBV20-1, the J gene TRBJ1-5, with 7 bases lining up with TRBD1. Germline assignment: CDR1 DFQATT and CDR2 SNEGSKA (reference sequence). The CDR3 spans 15 residues. J was trimmed by 5 bases and V by 4 bases; bases with no gene match: 11. Here the CDR3 reads CSATPPGGWHQPQHF. The CDR3 region has the DNA TGCAGTGCTACCCCGCCAGGGGGTTGGCATCAGCCCCAGCATTTT.

The chain recombines TRBV30 with TRBJ2-1, with TRBD2 identical over 8 bases. In germline, CDR1 is GTSNPN, CDR2 SVGIG (reference sequence). J gave up 4 bases and V 6 bases, and 17 bases lay outside the gene matches. The CDR3 has 17 residues. CDR3 nucleotide sequence: TGTGCCTGCTGCCCAGGGCGGAGAGCGGGGGATTACAATGAGCAGTTCTTC. Encoded protein: CACCPGRRAGDYNEQFF.

This clonotype occurred many times. The J gene is TRBJ2-1, the V gene TRBV4-1, with 7 positions matching TRBD2. Germline V gene data show CDR1 as MGHRA and CDR2 as YSYEKL. Losses at the gene ends were 0 bases for V and 1 base for J; bases not matched to a gene: 3. The CDR3 is 16 residues long. The chain's CDR3 is CASSQEGRGSYNEQFF. DNA for the CDR3: TGCGCCAGCAGCCAAGAAGGGCGGGGGTCCTACAATGAGCAGTTCTTC.

This clonotype was seen many times. The J gene is TRBJ1-5, the V gene TRBV12-3 or TRBV12-4; TRBD1 matches at 7 bases. This CDR3 region has 14 residues. V lost 3 bases and J lost 2; bases outside the gene matches: 1. CDR3: CASSFTGGNQPQHF. In nucleotides, the CDR3 is TGTGCCAGCAGTTTTACAGGGGGCAATCAGCCCCAGCATTTT.

This clonotype was detected many times. V usage is TRBV29-1 and J usage is TRBJ1-3; D is ambiguous. Germline CDR1 and CDR2: SQVTM and ANQGSEA. The CDR3 totals 12 residues. V was cut by 5 bases and J by 1 base, with 6 bases left in between. The CDR3 reads CSVQDSGNTIYF. As DNA, the CDR3 is TGCAGCGTTCAGGATTCTGGAAACACCATATATTTT.

The V call is TRBV5-1, the J call TRBJ2-6; no clear D. This CDR3 contains 16 residues. Germline V gene data show CDR1 as SGHRS and CDR2 as YFSETQ. V shed 0 bases and J shed 0 bases, with 7 bases lying between them. CDR3 amino acids: CASSLAVTSGANVLTF. The CDR3 DNA reads as TGCGCCAGCAGCTTGGCGGTGACCTCTGGGGCCAACGTCCTGACTTTC.

This clonotype was detected a few times. The CDR3 bases are TGTGCCAGCAGCCCAGACCTGGGGGGCTACACCTTC. Its translation: CASSPDLGGYTF. The chain links TRBV12-3 or TRBV12-4 to TRBJ1-2, with D unclear. CDR3 length: 12 residues. V was cut by 6 bases and J by 8 bases, with 13 bases left in between.

This clonotype has ten or more counts. The chain employs TRBV5-1 and TRBJ1-4; D is possibly TRBD1 (6 bases). This CDR3 comprises 15 residues. The germline CDR1 and CDR2 sequences are SGHRS and YFSETQ. V was pared by 1 base and J by 3 bases, with 10 bases between. CDR3 sequence: CASSLRGGSNEKLFF. In nucleotides, the CDR3 is TGCGCCAGCAGCTTGCGAGGGGGTTCTAATGAAAAACTGTTTTTT.

This clonotype was seen repeatedly, ten times or more. The chain recombines TRBV5-1 with TRBJ1-1; 8 bases are shared with TRBD1. The CDR3 is made up of 14 amino acids. Germline V lookup: CDR1 SGHRS, CDR2 YFSETQ. V lost 0 bases, J lost 6 bases, and 4 bases stayed unmatched. DNA for the CDR3: TGCGCCAGCAGCTTGGCAGGGACAGGCGCTGAAGCTTTCTTT. Encoded protein: CASSLAGTGAEAFF.

This clonotype was seen only a few times. V and J are TRBV7-3 and TRBJ2-5; 12 bases match TRBD2. J lost 5 bases, V lost 4 bases, and 8 bases had no gene match. CDR3 length: 16 residues. Germline values: CDR1 SGHTA, CDR2 FQGTGA. The CDR3 loop is CASSSSRTSGGETQYF. The CDR3 region has the DNA TGTGCCAGCAGCTCCTCCCGAACTAGCGGGGGGGAGACCCAGTACTTC.

This clonotype was seen repeatedly, ten times or more. The CDR3 nucleotides read TGTGCCAGCAGCTCTTTACGGGCGGGGGGCTTCACAGATACGCAGTATTTT. Its protein is CASSSLRAGGFTDTQYF. The V and J genes are TRBV7-8 and TRBJ2-3; 8 bases match TRBD2. Germline CDR1 SGHVS, CDR2 FQNEAQ. The CDR3 covers 17 residues. V lost 4 bases, J lost 2 bases, and 11 bases stayed unmatched.

This clonotype was seen at least ten times. The rearrangement links TRBV3-1 to TRBJ1-2; D perhaps matches TRBD1 (5 bases). The CDR3 sequence is 15 residues long. V lost 3 bases, J lost 6 bases, and 17 bases lay in between. Germline V CDR1 and CDR2: LGHDT, YNNKEL (reference sequence). CDR3 bases: TGTGCCAGCAGCCAGCTGGATGAGGGACGAAATGGCTACACCTTC. Amino acid sequence: CASSQLDEGRNGYTF.

This clonotype was seen repeatedly, ten times or more. The chain has TRBV7-2 and TRBJ2-3, with a weak D call TRBD2 (6 bases). CDR3 length: 15 residues. Trimming stripped 3 bases from V and 4 bases from J, with 14 bases between. The germline CDR1 and CDR2 sequences are SGHTA and FQGNSA. CDR3 amino acids: CASSFAGGGSDTQYF. The CDR3, as DNA: TGTGCCAGCAGCTTTGCTGGGGGAGGATCAGATACGCAGTATTTT.

There are many counts of this clonotype. V gene TRBV7-8 combines with J gene TRBJ1-1; no definite D call. Germline values: CDR1 SGHVS, CDR2 FQNEAQ. The germline V and J ends were trimmed by 5 bases and 4 bases, with 17 bases remaining between them. The CDR3 is 15 amino acids. CDR3 in amino acids: CASSPETPLSTEAFF. The CDR3, as DNA: TGTGCCAGCAGCCCGGAGACCCCTTTGAGCACTGAAGCTTTCTTT. Together with reference TRBV7-8 and TRBJ1-1, the CDR3 gives the full variable domain: GAGVSQSPRYKVAKRGQDVALRCDPISGHVSLFWYQQALGQGPEFLTYFQNEAQLDKSGLPSDRFFAERPEGSVSTLKIQRTQQEDSAVYLCASSPETPLSTEAFFGQGTRLTVV.

This clonotype was seen many times. V gene TRBV7-2 combines with J gene TRBJ2-3; D may be TRBD1 or TRBD2 (5 bases each). In germline, CDR1 is SGHTA, CDR2 FQGNSA. Trimming removed 5 bases at V and 1 base at J, with 13 bases between. This CDR3 is 15 amino acids long. The CDR3 DNA follows: TGTGCCAGCAGCCCCGGTGGGGGACGCACAGATACGCAGTATTTT. Its protein product is CASSPGGGRTDTQYF.

Here the CDR3 DNA reads TGTGCCAGCAGTTTCAGGGTCCTGAGGGCAGATACGCAGTATTTT. Translated: CASSFRVLRADTQYF. The chain combines TRBV28 with TRBJ2-3; either TRBD1 or TRBD2 may supply D (5 bases each). V lost 3 bases and J 4 bases, leaving 14 bases between the germline ends. Germline V gene data show CDR1 as MDHEN and CDR2 as SYDVKM. CDR3 length: 15 residues.

This clonotype turned up a few times. The V and J genes are TRBV12-3 or TRBV12-4 and TRBJ2-1; D may be TRBD1 or TRBD2 (6 bases each). Trimming left V 6 bases short and J 5 bases short, with 20 bases between. The CDR3 has 16 amino acids. CDR3 loop: CASRVSPSRGDNEQFF. Here the CDR3 DNA reads TGTGCCAGCAGAGTATCCCCCAGTAGGGGGGACAATGAGCAGTTCTTC.

This clonotype was recorded many times. V and J are TRBV20-1 and TRBJ2-3; tentative D call: TRBD2 (6 bases). Trimming removed 3 bases from V and 6 bases from J, with 19 bases in between. This CDR3 contains 15 residues. Germline CDR1 and CDR2: DFQATT and SNEGSKA (reference sequence). Here the CDR3 DNA reads TGCAGTGCTAGCCCTAACCCCGGGAGATCGGATACGCAGTATTTT. It codes for CSASPNPGRSDTQYF.

Only one count was recorded for this clonotype. This may stem from a read error, because a much larger clone lies one nucleotide away. The CDR3 DNA reads TGCGGTGCTAGAGGTTACAGGAGCGAACTCTACGAGCAGTACTTC. Its protein product is CGARGYRSELYEQYF. V usage is TRBV20-1 and J usage is TRBJ2-7, with TRBD1 as a possible D gene (5 bases). Germline V gene sequence: CDR1 DFQATT, CDR2 SNEGSKA (reference sequence). The CDR3 has 15 residues.

This clonotype was seen many times. This chain links TRBV20-1 with TRBJ2-5, with a weak D call TRBD2 (6 bases). Trimming cost V 1 base and J 4 bases, with 16 bases left between them. Germline loops: CDR1 DFQATT, CDR2 SNEGSKA (reference sequence). CDR3 size: 15 residues. CDR3 protein: CSARVGGALPETQYF. Written as DNA, the CDR3 is TGCAGTGCTAGAGTAGGCGGGGCACTCCCAGAGACCCAGTACTTC.

This clonotype was recorded many times. J is TRBJ2-5 and V is TRBV5-1, with TRBD1 matching 7 bases. CDR3 length: 13 amino acids. The ends lost 3 bases at V and 5 bases at J; junction bases unmatched: 4. Germline CDR1 is SGHRS and CDR2 is YFSETQ. CDR3 amino acids: CASSWDRHETQYF. CDR3 bases: TGCGCCAGCAGCTGGGACAGACACGAGACCCAGTACTTC.

At least ten counts were recorded for this clonotype. CDR3 sequence reads: CASSLLGNTEAFF. CDR3 bases: TGTGCCAGCAGCTTACTCGGGAACACTGAAGCTTTCTTT. The rearrangement uses TRBV7-3 and TRBJ1-1; no firm D call. Trimming removed 2 bases at V and 1 base at J, with 5 bases between. From germline, CDR1 is SGHTA and CDR2 FQGTGA. The CDR3 covers 13 residues.

This clonotype has ten or more counts. The chain joins TRBV20-1 to TRBJ2-7; the match to TRBD2 covers 10 bases. Looked up from germline, CDR1 is DFQATT and CDR2 is SNEGSKA (reference sequence). The CDR3 spans 15 residues. The V and J ends lost 6 bases and 4 bases, in that order; junction bases with no gene match: 12. The CDR3 nucleotides are TGCAGTGCAATCCCTGCTAGCGGGGGTAGTTACGAGCAGTACTTC. Translated, it gives CSAIPASGGSYEQYF.

This clonotype was seen many times. The V and J genes are TRBV9 and TRBJ2-7, with unresolved D. V gave up 7 bases and J gave up 1 base, with 9 bases separating them. CDR3 length: 12 amino acids. Germline-derived CDR1 and CDR2 are SGDLS and YYNGEE. The CDR3 region is CASGSSSYEQYF. The CDR3 DNA sequence: TGTGCCAGCGGCAGTAGTTCCTACGAGCAGTACTTC.

The table lists this clonotype with many counts. The chain combines TRBV20-1 with TRBJ1-5; no firm D call. Between the trimmed V and J ends, which lost 6 bases and 8 bases, there was a span of 11 bases. Looked up from germline, CDR1 is DFQATT and CDR2 is SNEGSKA (reference sequence). CDR3 length: 11 amino acids. CDR3 DNA: TGCAGTGCCGCGACCGTCGAGCCCCAGCATTTT. This codes for CSAATVEPQHF.

This clonotype was counted many times. The chain couples TRBV20-1 to TRBJ2-1; D gene ambiguous. V shed 6 bases and J shed 2 bases, with 17 bases lying between them. The CDR3 sequence is 15 residues long. Germline V lookup: CDR1 DFQATT, CDR2 SNEGSKA (reference sequence). The DNA of the CDR3 is TGCAGTGCCCCCCCCGGCCTGGGAACCTACAATGAGCAGTTCTTC. Translation: CSAPPGLGTYNEQFF.

This clonotype was found many times. The chain links TRBV5-5 to TRBJ1-1; tentatively, D is TRBD1 (6 bases). There are 15 residues in the CDR3. Germline V gene lookup returns CDR1 SGHKS and CDR2 YYEKEE (reference sequence). The V and J ends lost 2 bases and 3 bases respectively, with 14 bases between them. The CDR3 is CASSFEGGGDTEAFF. As DNA, the CDR3 is TGTGCCAGCAGCTTCGAAGGGGGAGGGGACACTGAAGCTTTCTTT.